These 26 T cell receptor beta chains originate from one sample sequenced in a study of blood T cell repertoires in COVID-19. The protocol was immunoSEQ multiplex PCR, while the TCRdb copy is restricted to in-frame clones and leaves out a portion. The top ten hold less than 35% of the sample, which has roughly 29,000 clones, around 85% seen once. The sequencing sample was made of peripheral blood. Source of these receptors: a woman older than 75 with COVID-19, enrolled during active disease.

The V call is TRBV19, the J call TRBJ1-2; perhaps TRBD1 as D (5 bases). This CDR3 spans 12 amino acids. Germline-derived CDR1 and CDR2 are LNHDA and SQIVND (reference sequence). V was shortened by 7 bases and J by 6 bases, with 12 bases between the two germline ends. CDR3 protein: CASTPQGHGYTF. The DNA of the CDR3 is TGTGCCAGTACCCCGCAGGGTCATGGCTACACCTTC.

DNA for the CDR3: TGCAGCGGCGGGACAGCCCGGGAGCAGTACTTC. Encoded protein: CSGGTAREQYF. The chain employs TRBV29-1 and TRBJ2-7; tentatively, D is TRBD1 (7 bases). This CDR3 has 11 residues. V lost 7 bases to trimming and J lost 7 bases, with 14 bases between them. Germline CDR1 reads SQVTM; CDR2 reads ANQGSEA.

V gene TRBV5-1 combines with J gene TRBJ2-3; the D gene is possibly TRBD1 (6 bases). Trimming removed 2 bases at V and 1 base at J, with 8 bases between. This CDR3 region has 14 residues. The germline V gene encodes CDR1 SGHRS and CDR2 YFSETQ. CDR3 loop: CASSFQGRTDTQYF. The CDR3 coding sequence is TGCGCCAGCAGCTTCCAGGGGCGCACAGATACGCAGTATTTT. The entire variable domain, with the rest obtained from reference TRBV5-1 and TRBJ2-3, is as follows: KAGVTQTPRYLIKTRGQQVTLSCSPISGHRSVSWYQQTPGQGLQFLFEYFSETQRNKGNFPGRFSGRQFSNSRSEMNVSTLELGDSALYLCASSFQGRTDTQYFGPGTRLTVL.

This clone was seen once. CDR3 bases: TGTGCCAGTAGCCACCTCGGGACAGGGGACAATCAGCCCCAGCATTTT. Protein sequence: CASSHLGTGDNQPQHF. This chain uses TRBV19 with TRBJ1-5; 10 bases are shared with TRBD1. The germline V gene encodes CDR1 LNHDA and CDR2 SQIVND (reference sequence). This CDR3 has 16 amino acids. The trim removed 6 bases at V and 3 bases at J, leaving 8 bases unmatched.

This chain links TRBV3-1 (or the pseudogene TRBV3-2) with TRBJ2-7; 10 bases agree with TRBD2. The V gene's germline CDR1 is LGHDT and CDR2 YNNKEL (reference sequence). Losses at the gene ends were 4 bases for V and 2 bases for J; bases not matched to a gene: 5. This CDR3 comprises 15 residues. CDR3 DNA: TGTGCCAGCAGCCCTGGCCTAGCGGGGGCCTACGAGCAGTACTTC. Protein product: CASSPGLAGAYEQYF.

This clone was found a few times. This chain links TRBV9 with TRBJ2-7; 8 bases are shared with TRBD1. Trimming took 0 bases from V and 6 from J; bases not matched to a gene: 14. The CDR3 is 17 residues long. The germline CDR1 and CDR2 sequences are SGDLS and YYNGEE. The chain's CDR3 is CASSVDLGTGILSEQYF. In nucleotides, the CDR3 is TGTGCCAGCAGCGTAGACCTTGGGACAGGCATCCTAAGCGAGCAGTACTTC.

V is TRBV27 and J is TRBJ1-6; 7 nucleotides align to TRBD1. This CDR3 region has 12 residues. CDR1 and CDR2 (germline): MNHEY, SMNVEV (reference sequence). Losses at the gene ends were 7 bases for V and 10 bases for J; bases not matched to a gene: 4. The CDR3 region is CASTTGVSPLHF. CDR3 in DNA: TGTGCCAGCACTACAGGGGTCTCACCCCTCCACTTT.

This chain links TRBV19 with TRBJ2-2, with 7 bases fitting TRBD1. The CDR3 covers 15 residues. The trim removed 6 bases at V and 4 bases at J, leaving 8 bases unmatched. Germline loops: CDR1 LNHDA, CDR2 SQIVND (reference sequence). The CDR3 nucleotides are TGTGCCAGTAGGTCAGGGGGTGCGGGCACCGGGGAGCTGTTTTTT. Encoded protein: CASRSGGAGTGELFF.

The chain joins TRBV29-1 to TRBJ1-5; TRBD1 matches at 9 bases. Germline CDR1 SQVTM, CDR2 ANQGSEA. V dropped 6 bases and J dropped 3; count of bases not matched to a gene: 6. The CDR3 has 14 residues. This CDR3 is CSVSGQGFNQPQHF. DNA of the CDR3: TGCAGCGTCTCGGGACAGGGATTCAATCAGCCCCAGCATTTT.

The rearrangement uses TRBV10-2 and TRBJ2-7; TRBD2 agrees at 8 bases. The CDR3 extends over 16 amino acids. V shed 2 bases, J shed 6 bases, and the junction held 12 bases outside the gene matches. Germline CDR1 and CDR2: WSHSY and SAAADI. The CDR3 here is CASSERGRGLDGEQYF. Here the CDR3 DNA reads TGCGCCAGCAGTGAGAGGGGACGGGGACTAGATGGCGAGCAGTACTTC.

V is TRBV30 and J is TRBJ1-4; TRBD1 agrees at 8 bases. This CDR3 has 15 amino acids. The V segment lost 3 bases and the J segment 7 bases; nucleotides outside the gene matches: 10. From germline, CDR1 is GTSNPN and CDR2 SVGIG (reference sequence). The CDR3 region has the DNA TGTGCCTGGAGCGTTAGGACAGGGAGGAGTGAAAAACTGTTTTTT. Protein: CAWSVRTGRSEKLFF.

V gene TRBV7-9 combines with J gene TRBJ2-2; TRBD1 is a possible D gene (6 bases). V was pared by 2 bases and J by 1 base, with 14 bases between. Germline V gives CDR1 SEHNR, CDR2 FQNEAQ (reference sequence). CDR3 length: 17 amino acids. Here the CDR3 reads CASSLKRGNLNTGELFF. CDR3 nucleotide sequence: TGTGCCAGCAGCTTAAAGAGGGGGAACCTGAACACCGGGGAGCTGTTTTTT.

Only one count was recorded for this clone. The chain has TRBV5-1 and TRBJ2-2; 9 bases match TRBD2. The CDR3 is 18 residues long. CDR1 is SGHRS, CDR2 YFSETQ, per germline. V was pared by 0 bases and J by 2 bases, with 8 bases of the junction left unmatched. The CDR3 DNA reads as TGCGCCAGCAGCTTGGTTGCGGTAGCGGGGGCCAACACCGGGGAGCTGTTTTTT. It translates to CASSLVAVAGANTGELFF.

This clone was seen only once. The chain couples TRBV19 to TRBJ2-1; 11 bases map to TRBD2. This CDR3 is built from 16 residues. CDR1 is LNHDA, CDR2 SQIVND, per germline (reference sequence). The ends lost 5 bases at V and 7 bases at J; junction bases unmatched: 10. The CDR3 DNA follows: TGTGCCAGTAGTCTGACTAGCGGGGCCTCCAGGAATGAGCAGTTCTTC. Translated: CASSLTSGASRNEQFF.

The chain links TRBV10-3 to TRBJ1-4, with unresolved D. Germline CDR1 ENHRY, CDR2 SYGVKD. Deletions cut 0 bases from V and 0 bases from J, with 11 bases between. The CDR3 loop spans 17 amino acids. The CDR3: CAISESFFRTTNEKLFF. DNA of the CDR3: TGTGCCATCAGTGAGTCGTTTTTCAGGACAACTAATGAAAAACTGTTTTTT.

CDR3 amino acids: CASSYGGGGQPQHF. For the CDR3, the DNA is TGTGCCAGCAGTTATGGGGGGGGCGGGCAGCCCCAGCATTTT. The gene calls are TRBV6-5 and TRBJ1-5, with D perhaps TRBD1 (6 bases). V was shortened by 3 bases and J by 7 bases, with 13 bases between the two germline ends. The CDR3 spans 14 residues. Per germline, CDR1 MNHEY and CDR2 SVGAGI.

This chain links TRBV28 with TRBJ2-1; possible D gene TRBD2, 6 bases. The V gene's germline CDR1 is MDHEN and CDR2 SYDVKM. V was trimmed by 4 bases and J by 15 bases, leaving 16 bases between them. This CDR3 comprises 12 residues. The CDR3, as DNA: TGTGCCAGCAGTTCGACAGTACCGGAGGGGTTCTTC. The encoded protein is CASSSTVPEGFF.

The chain uses TRBV6-6 and TRBJ2-5, with unresolved D. CDR3 size: 15 residues. The ends were cut back, 2 bases at V and 1 base at J, with 11 bases in the middle. Germline V gives CDR1 MNHNY, CDR2 SVGAGI (reference sequence). DNA of the CDR3: TGTGCCAGCAGTTACGCGGCTGGCAGCCAAGAGACCCAGTACTTC. As protein: CASSYAAGSQETQYF.

The chain recombines TRBV5-1 with TRBJ1-4; no clear D. V shed 0 bases and J shed 8 bases, with 11 bases lying between them. Germline CDR1 reads SGHRS; CDR2 reads YFSETQ. CDR3 length: 14 residues. The CDR3 reads CASSLGREREKLFF. In nucleotides, the CDR3 is TGCGCCAGCAGCTTGGGGAGGGAGAGAGAAAAACTGTTTTTT.

This clone was seen only a few times. The rearrangement joins TRBV7-9 to TRBJ1-4; 7 nucleotides line up with TRBD1. The junction had 14 bases not matched to a gene; V was cut back by 3 bases and J by 4 bases. CDR3 length equals 18 residues. The germline gives CDR1 SEHNR, CDR2 FQNEAQ (reference sequence). The CDR3: CASSFGSRQGYGNEKLFF. The CDR3 bases are TGTGCCAGCAGCTTCGGAAGCCGACAGGGTTACGGTAATGAAAAACTGTTTTTT.

The V and J genes are TRBV5-5 and TRBJ2-5; D call uncertain. The V gene's germline CDR1 is SGHKS and CDR2 YYEKEE (reference sequence). The V gene lost 1 base and the J gene lost 0 bases, with 10 bases spanning the gap. There are 15 residues in the CDR3. The CDR3 bases are TGTGCCAGCAGCTTGACAGCTACGTACCAAGAGACCCAGTACTTC. Translating it yields CASSLTATYQETQYF.

V is TRBV11-3 and J is TRBJ2-7, with TRBD1 matching 8 bases. The CDR3 extends over 15 amino acids. V lost 4 bases to trimming and J lost 4 bases; unmatched junction nucleotides: 9. Looked up from germline, CDR1 is SGHNT and CDR2 is YENEEA. CDR3 in amino acids: CASSYAGTGPYEQYF. The CDR3, as DNA: TGTGCCAGCAGCTATGCCGGGACAGGCCCTTACGAGCAGTACTTC.

The V gene is TRBV5-1, the J gene TRBJ2-1; 8 nucleotides match TRBD2. V dropped 3 bases and J dropped 9; count of bases not matched to a gene: 8. The CDR3 spans 14 residues. CDR1 and CDR2 from the germline V gene are SGHRS and YFSETQ. The CDR3 DNA is TGCGCCAGCAGCTCCGGGACTAGAGACAGTGAGCAGTTCTTC. Its protein product is CASSSGTRDSEQFF.

The CDR3 bases are TGCGCCAGCAGCTTGGACAGGGGAAGGGATAATGAAAAACTGTTTTTT. Amino acid sequence: CASSLDRGRDNEKLFF. The rearrangement links TRBV5-1 to TRBJ1-4; 7 positions match TRBD1. The CDR3 runs to 16 residues. V gave up 0 bases and J gave up 4 bases; unmatched junction bases: 6. CDR1 is SGHRS and CDR2 is YFSETQ in the germline V gene.

The CDR3 is CASSYGGLSPLHF. CDR3 nucleotides: TGTGCCAGCAGTTACGGGGGACTTTCACCCCTCCACTTT. This chain connects TRBV6-5 to TRBJ1-6; weak D call: TRBD1 (5 bases). The germline CDR1 and CDR2 sequences are MNHEY and SVGAGI. This CDR3 has 13 amino acids. V was pared by 2 bases and J by 9 bases, with 8 bases between.

This clone was seen once. The genes are TRBV19 and TRBJ1-1; a possible D gene is TRBD1 (5 bases). Trimming removed 4 bases from V and 11 bases from J, with 11 bases in between. The germline CDR1 and CDR2 sequences are LNHDA and SQIVND (reference sequence). This CDR3 contains 11 residues. Here the CDR3 DNA reads TGTGCCAGTAGTACGGTACAGGTTGCTTTCTTT. Its translation: CASSTVQVAFF.